Detailed here is one TCR beta chain. Germline CDR1 is LNHDA and CDR2 is SQIVND (reference sequence). V lost 5 bases, J lost 4 bases, and 10 bases stayed unmatched. This CDR3 has 16 residues. The data stem from a study of blood T cell repertoires in COVID-19. Study as a whole: COVID-19 samples from acute and convalescent phases originated in the United States, Italy and Spain. In each case, the material was cDNA or gDNA derived from T cells, B-cell-depleted T cells, or PBMCs.

As processed by the authors: The assay estimated nucleated cells by amplifying reference gene primers. Clones were read by immunoSEQ multiplex PCR, and TCRdb kept only the in-frame ones, dropping some. The DNA was the basis for D and trimming; V, J and clone size are from that table. This sample has about 160,000 clones, with more than 75% found just once. The chain recombines TRBV19 with TRBJ1-4; 7 bases are shared with TRBD1. What was sequenced was peripheral blood. The clonotype was recovered from a man between 65 and 85 years old with acute or convalescent COVID-19. CDR3 nucleotides: TGTGCCAGTAGTCCGCTTCTCGGGACAGATAATGAAAAACTGTTTTTT. This gives the protein CASSPLLGTDNEKLFF.